The rows below give T cell receptor beta chains drawn from one sample of a study of shared clonotypes between healthy human individuals. Repertoires were generated with immunoSEQ multiplex PCR, while TCRdb's copy carries only in-frame clones and drops some. The sample holds 2 million to 2.5 million clones, more than 80% seen once. The sequenced sample consisted of naive CD4+ T cells from PBMCs. The source is a man aged 18 to 29 in good health. Some clones in this sample may be carry-over from other donors' samples. The CDR3 runs from the conserved cysteine through the conserved F or W. A D gene is named only where the DNA matches it firmly. Clone size is shown for a subset of rows, as once, few, many or a class of expanded clone.

clone_size j_call d_call v_call cdr3_nt cdr3_aa
NA TRBJ2-3 TRBD1 TRBV30 TGTGCCTGGAGTGCAATGACAGGGGGCAATACAGATACGCAGTATTTT CAWSAMTGGNTDTQYF
NA TRBJ2-3 TRBD1 TRBV7-3 TGTGCCAGCAGCTCAAGGACAGGGGCGAAAGATACGCAGTATTTT CASSSRTGAKDTQYF
NA TRBJ2-1 TRBD1 TRBV6-1 TGTGCCAGCAGGGGTACAGGGGGGCGATACAATGAGCAGTTCTTC CASRGTGGRYNEQFF
NA TRBJ2-7 NA TRBV28 TGTGCCAGCAGTGAGAGACGGGACCAATACGAGCAGTACTTC CASSERRDQYEQYF
NA TRBJ2-7 TRBD1 TRBV6-4 TGTGCCAGCAGTGAGGACAGGGCCACCGAGCAGTACTTC CASSEDRATEQYF
once TRBJ1-2 TRBD1 TRBV7-2 TGTGCCAGCAGCCCGAGACAGGGAGTGGTCTATGGCTACACCTTC CASSPRQGVVYGYTF
NA TRBJ2-1 TRBD2 TRBV5-1 TGCGCCAGCAGCCTTCTGCCCGGGACTAGTGTCTACAATGAGCAGTTCTTC CASSLLPGTSVYNEQFF
NA TRBJ1-2 TRBD1 TRBV11-2 TGTGCCAGCAGCCCGGGGACAGCGAAGGGCTATGGCTACACCTTC CASSPGTAKGYGYTF
NA TRBJ2-7 TRBD2 TRBV4-3 TGCGCCAGCAGCCATGGGACTAGCGGGAGCAGGGACTACGAGCAGTACTTC CASSHGTSGSRDYEQYF
NA TRBJ2-3 TRBD2 TRBV7-4 TGTGCCAGCAGCTCCCGGACTAGCGCCCCAGATACGCAGTATTTT CASSSRTSAPDTQYF
NA TRBJ2-3 NA TRBV10-3 TGTGCCATCAGTGTTTCTTCCCCAGGGACGAGACCTAGCGCAGATACGCAGTATTTT CAISVSSPGTRPSADTQYF
NA TRBJ2-7 NA TRBV27 TGTGCCAGCAGTTTAGGGGCGGGTAGAATACGGGACGAGCAGTACTTC CASSLGAGRIRDEQYF
NA TRBJ2-3 TRBD2 TRBV15 TGTGCCACCACCTCCCGGCTAGCGGGAGGGCCAGATACGCAGTATTTT CATTSRLAGGPDTQYF
NA TRBJ1-6 NA TRBV5-1 TGCGCCAGCAGCTTAGTCTACGGGCAGGGAAATTCACCCCTCCACTTT CASSLVYGQGNSPLHF
NA TRBJ1-2 NA TRBV5-4 TGTGCCAGCAGCTTGATGGGGAACTATAACTATGGCTACACCTTC CASSLMGNYNYGYTF
once TRBJ1-1 NA TRBV10-3 TGTGCCATCTCTGGGGGCATGAACACTGAAGCTTTCTTT CAISGGMNTEAFF
NA TRBJ2-3 TRBD2 TRBV5-4 TGTGCCAGCAGCTCCATAGCGGGAGGGCTAACAGATACGCAGTATTTT CASSSIAGGLTDTQYF
NA TRBJ1-1 NA TRBV7-9 TGTGCCAGCAGTTCTGAAGCTTTCTTT CASSSEAFF
NA TRBJ2-7 NA TRBV27 TGTGCCAGCACCTTCAGGGTGGGGGGTCTCGGCGAGCAGTACTTC CASTFRVGGLGEQYF
few TRBJ1-5 NA TRBV7-9 TGTGCCAGCAGCCAGGGTCTGGGGTTTAGCAATCAGCCCCAGCATTTT CASSQGLGFSNQPQHF
NA TRBJ2-1 NA TRBV5-1 TGCGCCAGCAGCCGTGTAATTGTGACTTCTCCCCAGGACAATGAGCAGTTCTTC CASSRVIVTSPQDNEQFF
NA TRBJ2-7 TRBD2 TRBV7-2 TGTGCCAGCAGCTTAGTTGCGCTAGCGGGAGGCTTCTCCTACGAGCAGTACTTC CASSLVALAGGFSYEQYF
NA TRBJ2-7 TRBD1 TRBV5-1 TGCGCCAGCAGCAGGACAGGGATAGACGAGCAGTACTTC CASSRTGIDEQYF
NA TRBJ2-2 NA TRBV5-1 TGCGCCAGCAGCCTAGGGTTGAACACCGGGGAGCTGTTTTTT CASSLGLNTGELFF
NA TRBJ1-5 NA TRBV6-5 TGTGCCACCGACAGGTTGCGCAATCAGCCCCAGCATTTT CATDRLRNQPQHF
NA TRBJ1-5 NA TRBV7-2 TGTGCCAGCAGCTTATTAGGGGTAGGCAATCAGCCCCAGCATTTT CASSLLGVGNQPQHF
NA TRBJ2-1 NA TRBV18 TGTGCCAGCTCACGGTTCTCTTGGGGGGATGAGCAGTTCTTC CASSRFSWGDEQFF
NA TRBJ2-3 TRBD2 TRBV2 TGTGCCAGCATCCTAGCGGGAACGCAGTATTTT CASILAGTQYF
NA TRBJ1-5 TRBD1 TRBV7-8 TGTGCCAGCAGCCCCCCAGGGGGGCCCCAGCATTTT CASSPPGGPQHF
NA TRBJ2-7 NA TRBV18 TGTGCCAGCTCACTTGACGCCCAGGGGCTTGGGGAGCAGTACTTC CASSLDAQGLGEQYF
NA TRBJ2-1 NA TRBV2 TGTGCCAGCAGTGAAATGGTCGGGAGCTCCTACAATGAGCAGTTCTTC CASSEMVGSSYNEQFF
NA TRBJ2-1 NA TRBV11-3 TGTGCCAGCAGCCGCGACGGGGATTCCTACAATGAGCAGTTCTTC CASSRDGDSYNEQFF
once TRBJ1-2 TRBD1 TRBV19 TGTGCCAGTAGTATAGGTCGACAGGGGGCAATAAATGGCTACACCTTC CASSIGRQGAINGYTF
NA TRBJ2-5 NA TRBV11-2 TGTGCCAGCAGCCCCCGCTACCGAGAGACCCAGTACTTC CASSPRYRETQYF
NA TRBJ1-2 TRBD1 TRBV28 TGTGCCAGCAGTTTCCTCCCCGGACAGGGGGCTTCTGGCTACACCTTC CASSFLPGQGASGYTF
NA TRBJ1-4 NA TRBV19 TGTGCCAGCAGGGCTGCAACTAATGAAAAACTGTTTTTT CASRAATNEKLFF
NA TRBJ2-7 NA TRBV7-8 TGTGCCAGCAGCCTCCGGGAGGGGGCATCCTACGAGCAGTACTTC CASSLREGASYEQYF
NA TRBJ1-5 NA TRBV4-2 TGTGCCAGCAGCCAAGGTGAGGAGTATAGCAATCAGCCCCAGCATTTT CASSQGEEYSNQPQHF
NA TRBJ2-1 NA TRBV30 TGTGCCTGGGACTCGGGAAACTACAATGAGCAGTTCTTC CAWDSGNYNEQFF
NA TRBJ2-1 NA TRBV2 TGTGCCACCCGACTCCAGGGCTACAATGAGCAGTTCTTC CATRLQGYNEQFF
NA TRBJ1-1 NA TRBV2 TGTGCCAGCAGTGGGACAGTAGGGCAGAGGAACACTGAAGCTTTCTTT CASSGTVGQRNTEAFF
NA TRBJ2-7 TRBD2 TRBV19 TGTGCCAGTAGTCAGACTAGCGGGAGGGGGAACGAGCAGTACTTC CASSQTSGRGNEQYF